Below, 13 T cell receptor beta chains from the same sample are listed, as sequenced in a study of cytomegalovirus exposure and HLA in healthy donors. The PCR ran on 60 Vbeta and 13 Jbeta primers. TCRdb's copy holds only in-frame clones and misses some; the assay was immunoSEQ multiplex PCR. This table holds about 180,000 clones, 60% to 80% found once. The sample comprised PBMCs. The receptors derive from a middle-aged man in good health and CMV-seropositive.

The rearrangement joins TRBV7-2 to TRBJ2-3; 8 nucleotides agree with TRBD2. CDR3 length equals 16 residues. CDR1 and CDR2 (germline): SGHTA, FQGNSA. V lost 5 bases and J lost 3; bases outside the gene matches: 10. As DNA, the CDR3 is TGTGCCAGCAGCCCACCCTCGGGACTAGAGACAGATACGCAGTATTTT. Translated, it gives CASSPPSGLETDTQYF.

V gene TRBV5-4 combines with J gene TRBJ2-7; TRBD2 might be the D (6 bases). V lost 4 bases, J lost 3 bases, and 20 bases lay in between. Germline V gene sequence: CDR1 SGHNT, CDR2 YYREEE (reference sequence). The CDR3 runs 16 residues. CDR3 sequence reads: CASSPTGGMGNYEQYF. CDR3 in DNA: TGTGCCAGCAGCCCGACGGGCGGGATGGGAAACTACGAGCAGTACTTC.

The rearrangement joins TRBV27 to TRBJ2-1, with 15 positions matching TRBD2. The CDR3 is 15 amino acids. V lost 5 bases, J lost 6 bases, and 2 bases stayed unmatched. The germline CDR1 and CDR2 sequences are MNHEY and SMNVEV (reference sequence). The CDR3 DNA reads as TGTGCCAGCAGTGCGGGACTAGCGGGGGGCAATGAGCAGTTCTTC. This gives the protein CASSAGLAGGNEQFF.

This chain joins TRBV5-1 and TRBJ1-3; possible D gene TRBD1, 5 bases. Trimming stripped 4 bases from V and 2 bases from J, with 7 bases between. CDR3 size: 13 residues. Germline lookup yields CDR1 SGHRS and CDR2 YFSETQ. The CDR3 bases are TGCGCCAGCAGCGGGGCGCCTGGAAACACCATATATTTT. This sequence encodes CASSGAPGNTIYF.

The rearrangement uses TRBV11-3 and TRBJ1-6; no reliable D call. The CDR3 covers 15 residues. V dropped 6 bases and J dropped 0 bases, with 9 bases sitting between them. CDR1 and CDR2 from the germline V gene are SGHNT and YENEEA. The CDR3 nucleotides are TGTGCCAGCAGAAGAGGTGGCTCCTATAATTCACCCCTCCACTTT. Encoded protein: CASRRGGSYNSPLHF.

The sample holds one count of this clone. The rearrangement uses TRBV5-1 and TRBJ2-2, with 10 nucleotides matching TRBD2. CDR3 length equals 15 residues. CDR1 is SGHRS and CDR2 is YFSETQ in the germline V gene. J gave up 4 bases and V 4 bases, and 4 bases lay outside the gene matches. The CDR3 nucleotides read TGCGCCAGCAGCCTAAGGACTAGCGGCACCGGGGAGCTGTTTTTT. Translation gives CASSLRTSGTGELFF.

The chain combines TRBV5-6 with TRBJ2-5; no reliable D call. This CDR3 has 13 amino acids. V was shortened by 2 bases and J by 3 bases, with 8 bases between the two germline ends. Germline V gene lookup returns CDR1 SGHDT and CDR2 YYEEEE. CDR3 region: CASSLGAKETQYF. CDR3 nucleotide sequence: TGTGCCAGCAGCTTAGGAGCGAAAGAGACCCAGTACTTC.

The V and J genes are TRBV6-1 and TRBJ2-7; D may be TRBD1 (6 bases). Germline CDR1 is MNHNS and CDR2 is SASEGT. V lost 5 bases and J 3 bases, leaving 14 bases between the germline ends. CDR3 length: 14 residues. The CDR3 bases are TGTGCCAGCAGTCTACGGGACATCGGCTACGAGCAGTACTTC. Translation: CASSLRDIGYEQYF.

With respect to this clone: Other DNA sequences in the sample encode the same CDR3. The chain employs TRBV13 and TRBJ2-3; no firm D call. The V gene lost 5 bases and the J gene lost 0 bases, with 3 bases spanning the gap. Germline lookup yields CDR1 PRHDT and CDR2 FYEKMQ (reference sequence). The CDR3 spans 12 residues. The CDR3 DNA sequence: TGTGCCAGCAGCCTAAGCACAGATACGCAGTATTTT. Amino acid sequence: CASSLSTDTQYF.

This clone has only one observation. The genes are TRBV28 and TRBJ2-7; TRBD1 matches 11 bases. The CDR3 runs to 16 residues. The germline CDR1 and CDR2 sequences are MDHEN and SYDVKM. Unmatched junction bases numbered 8, after V lost 3 bases and J lost 4 bases. The CDR3 reads CASSLLGRDRGYEQYF. In DNA form, the CDR3 reads TGTGCCAGCAGTTTGTTGGGTCGGGACAGGGGGTACGAGCAGTACTTC. Full variable domain (rest looked up from reference TRBV28 and TRBJ2-7): DVKVTQSSRYLVKRTGEKVFLECVQDMDHENMFWYRQDPGLGLRLIYFSYDVKMKEKGDIPEGYSVSREKKERFSLILESASTNQTSMYLCASSLLGRDRGYEQYFGPGTRLTVT.

The CDR3 is CASCPGTGPQEQYF. The CDR3 nucleotides read TGCGCCAGCTGCCCCGGGACAGGGCCCCAAGAGCAGTACTTC. V is TRBV5-1 and J is TRBJ2-7; 9 bases are shared with TRBD1. Germline CDR1 is SGHRS and CDR2 is YFSETQ. The CDR3 length is 14 residues. Germline trimming cut 7 bases from V and 7 bases from J; bases unmatched to any gene: 12.

V usage is TRBV4-2 and J usage is TRBJ2-1, with 7 positions matching TRBD2. Trimming removed 2 bases from V and 2 bases from J; junction bases left unmatched: 3. From germline, CDR1 is LGHNA and CDR2 YNFKEQ. The CDR3 is 15 residues long. CDR3 nucleotide sequence: TGTGCCAGCAGCCAAAGCGGGATCGCCTACAATGAGCAGTTCTTC. Protein: CASSQSGIAYNEQFF.

The J gene is TRBJ2-1, the V gene TRBV27; D is perhaps TRBD2 (7 bases). Germline V CDR1 and CDR2: MNHEY, SMNVEV (reference sequence). Trimming shortened V by 2 bases and J by 6 bases, and 17 bases separated the two germline ends. This CDR3 is 16 amino acids long. CDR3 sequence: CASSLRGTTTANEQFF. The CDR3 DNA is TGTGCCAGCAGTTTAAGGGGGACTACGACGGCCAATGAGCAGTTCTTC.